This T cell receptor (beta chain) was identified during a study of blood T cell repertoires in COVID-19. Overall study: The samples span acute and convalescent COVID-19 from the United States, Italy and Spain. Sample material is recorded as cDNA or gDNA derived from T cells, B-cell-depleted T cells, or PBMCs.

Trimming cost V 10 bases and J 7 bases; bases outside gene matches: 14. CDR1 SNHLY and CDR2 FYNNEI come from the germline V gene. This CDR3 comprises 15 residues. In the source study's methods: Researchers report that nucleated cell counts were estimated from reference gene primer amplification. Data came from immunoSEQ multiplex PCR; TCRdb stores just in-frame clones and leaves some out. V, J and clone size reflect that table, while D and trimming were determined from the DNA. The sample gives about 92,000 clones, 72% of which show up once; around 23% is in the top ten. This sequence joins TRBV2 and TRBJ2-1; 9 bases map to TRBD1. The TCR sequence derives from a woman aged 60 to 75 in a cohort sampled during active or convalescent COVID-19. Sequencing input: peripheral blood. The CDR3 spells CATLYRDRESNEQFF. The CDR3 nucleotides read TGTGCCACCCTATACCGGGACAGGGAGTCAAATGAGCAGTTCTTC.